This TCR beta chain was identified in a study of cytomegalovirus exposure and HLA in healthy donors. A word on this clone: Its antigen is not identified.

In the PCR, 60 Vbeta and 13 Jbeta primers were used. Clones were sequenced by immunoSEQ multiplex PCR, and TCRdb holds only the in-frame ones, with some missing. The sample lists tens of thousands of clones, roughly four fifths seen once, with nearly 7.5% in the top ten. Trimming took 3 bases from V and 0 from J, leaving 16 bases between them. The CDR3 totals 17 residues. Looked up from germline, CDR1 is SGHRS and CDR2 is YFSETQ. Study-wide results and caveats: Some V segments, including TRBV6-2 and TRBV6-3, were excluded as indistinguishable.

Sequenced input: PBMCs. The chain carries TRBV5-1 and TRBJ2-1, with D possibly TRBD2 on 6 matching bases. The TCR originated in a woman aged 25 to 39 in good health and CMV-seropositive. Here the CDR3 DNA reads TGCGCCAGCAGCTCCCGGGACTTCGGCTTCTCCTACAATGAGCAGTTCTTC. It encodes CASSSRDFGFSYNEQFF.